This T cell receptor beta chain originates from a study of blood T cell repertoires in COVID-19. Study-wide context: There were acute and convalescent COVID-19 samples, and they came from the United States, Italy and Spain. In each case, the material was cDNA or gDNA derived from T cells, B-cell-depleted T cells, or PBMCs.

The authors' processing: Reference gene primer amplification in the assay estimated nucleated cell counts. TCRdb keeps only in-frame clones here, not all; method: immunoSEQ multiplex PCR. D and trimming come from the DNA, and the V and J calls and clone size come from that table. The sample lists about 67,000 clones; 75% to 90% were seen once. V was cut by 3 bases and J by 4 bases, with 13 bases left in between. CDR1 and CDR2 from the germline V gene are KGHSH and LQKENI. The CDR3 contains 15 residues. The clonotype comes from a man in his fifties or sixties with active COVID-19. The chain joins TRBV18 to TRBJ2-1; maybe TRBD2 (6 bases). Specimen: peripheral blood. The CDR3 loop reads CASSPVAGRYNEQFF. The CDR3 coding sequence is TGTGCCAGCTCACCGGTTGCGGGAAGGTACAATGAGCAGTTCTTC.